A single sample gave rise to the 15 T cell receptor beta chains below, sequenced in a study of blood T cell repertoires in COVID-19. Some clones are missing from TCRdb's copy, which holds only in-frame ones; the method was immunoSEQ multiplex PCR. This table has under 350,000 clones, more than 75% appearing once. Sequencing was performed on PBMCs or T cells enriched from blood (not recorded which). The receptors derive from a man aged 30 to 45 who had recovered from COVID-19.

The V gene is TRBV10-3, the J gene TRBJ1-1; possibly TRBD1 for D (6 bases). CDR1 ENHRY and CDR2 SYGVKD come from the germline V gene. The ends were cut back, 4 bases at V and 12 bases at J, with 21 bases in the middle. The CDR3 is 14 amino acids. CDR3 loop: CAISGEGDPFYPFF. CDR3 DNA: TGTGCCATCAGTGGCGAGGGGGACCCTTTTTATCCTTTCTTT.

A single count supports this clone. The CDR3 DNA follows: TGTGCCAGCAGTTACCGGTGGGGCCATGAGCAGTTCTTC. Translation: CASSYRWGHEQFF. This chain uses TRBV6-5 with TRBJ2-1, with a weak D call TRBD1 (5 bases). Germline assignment: CDR1 MNHEY and CDR2 SVGAGI. The V gene lost 2 bases and the J gene lost 8 bases, with 10 bases spanning the gap. The CDR3 runs 13 residues.

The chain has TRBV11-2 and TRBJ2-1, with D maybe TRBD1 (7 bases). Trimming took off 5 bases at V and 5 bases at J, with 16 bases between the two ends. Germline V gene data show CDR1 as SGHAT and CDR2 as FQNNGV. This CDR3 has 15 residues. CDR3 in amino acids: CASSTRGDSHNEQFF. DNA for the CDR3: TGTGCCAGCAGCACGAGGGGGGACAGTCACAATGAGCAGTTCTTC. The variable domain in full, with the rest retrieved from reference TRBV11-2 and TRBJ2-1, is EAGVAQSPRYKIIEKRQSVAFWCNPISGHATLYWYQQILGQGPKLLIQFQNNGVVDDSQLPKDRFSAERLKGVDSTLKIQPAKLEDSAVYLCASSTRGDSHNEQFFGPGTRLTVL.

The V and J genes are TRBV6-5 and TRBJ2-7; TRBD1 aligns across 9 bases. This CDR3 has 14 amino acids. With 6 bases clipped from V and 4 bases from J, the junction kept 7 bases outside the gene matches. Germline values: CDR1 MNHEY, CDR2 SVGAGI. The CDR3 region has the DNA TGTGCCAGCAGCCCCGGACAGGGGAATTACGAGCAGTACTTC. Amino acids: CASSPGQGNYEQYF.

CDR3 sequence reads: CASSGNRGLRTEAFF. The CDR3 DNA reads as TGTGCCAGCAGCGGAAACAGGGGGCTGCGGACTGAAGCTTTCTTT. The V and J genes are TRBV9 and TRBJ1-1; 9 nucleotides match TRBD1. With V trimmed by 3 bases and J by 5 bases, 8 bases remained unmatched. Germline CDR1 and CDR2: SGDLS and YYNGEE. This CDR3 region has 15 residues.

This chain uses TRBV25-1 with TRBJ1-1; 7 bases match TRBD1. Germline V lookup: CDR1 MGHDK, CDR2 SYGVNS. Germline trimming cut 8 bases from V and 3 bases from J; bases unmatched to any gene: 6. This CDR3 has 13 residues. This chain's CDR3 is CASLTGLDTEAFF. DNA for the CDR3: TGTGCCAGCTTGACAGGGTTGGACACTGAAGCTTTCTTT.

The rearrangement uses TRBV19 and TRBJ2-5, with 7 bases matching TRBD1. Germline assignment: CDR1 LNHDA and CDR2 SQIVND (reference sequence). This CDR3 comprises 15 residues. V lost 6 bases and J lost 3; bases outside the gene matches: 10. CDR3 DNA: TGTGCCAGTAGGCGACAGGGATTTGGCAAAGAGACCCAGTACTTC. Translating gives CASRRQGFGKETQYF.

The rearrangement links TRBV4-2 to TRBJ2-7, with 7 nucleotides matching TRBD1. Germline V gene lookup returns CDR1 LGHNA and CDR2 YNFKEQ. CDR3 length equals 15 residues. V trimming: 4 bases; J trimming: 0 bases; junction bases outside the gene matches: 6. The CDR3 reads CASSLRQGLSYEQYF. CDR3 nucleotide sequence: TGTGCCAGCAGCCTTCGACAGGGCCTCTCCTACGAGCAGTACTTC.

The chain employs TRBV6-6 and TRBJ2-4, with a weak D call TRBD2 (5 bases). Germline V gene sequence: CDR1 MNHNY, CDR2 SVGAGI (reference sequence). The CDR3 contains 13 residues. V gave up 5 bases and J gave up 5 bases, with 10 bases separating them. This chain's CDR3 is CASSPAEENIQYF. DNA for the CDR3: TGTGCCAGCAGTCCAGCGGAAGAAAACATTCAGTACTTC.

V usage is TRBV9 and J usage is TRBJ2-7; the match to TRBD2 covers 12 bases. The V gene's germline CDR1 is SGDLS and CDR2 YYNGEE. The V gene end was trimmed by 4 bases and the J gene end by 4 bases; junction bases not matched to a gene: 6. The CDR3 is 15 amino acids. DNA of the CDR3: TGTGCCAGCAGCTTCGGCGGGACTAGCGGGTACGAGCAGTACTTC. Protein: CASSFGGTSGYEQYF. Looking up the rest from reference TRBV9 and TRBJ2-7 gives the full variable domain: DSGVTQTPKHLITATGQRVTLRCSPRSGDLSVYWYQQSLDQGLQFLIQYYNGEERAKGNILERFSAQQFPDLHSELNLSSLELGDSALYFCASSFGGTSGYEQYFGPGTRLTVT.

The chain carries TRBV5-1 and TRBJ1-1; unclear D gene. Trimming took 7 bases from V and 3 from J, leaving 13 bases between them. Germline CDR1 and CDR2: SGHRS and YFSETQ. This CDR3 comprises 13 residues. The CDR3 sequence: CASGESWDTEAFF. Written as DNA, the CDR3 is TGCGCCAGCGGAGAGTCCTGGGACACTGAAGCTTTCTTT.

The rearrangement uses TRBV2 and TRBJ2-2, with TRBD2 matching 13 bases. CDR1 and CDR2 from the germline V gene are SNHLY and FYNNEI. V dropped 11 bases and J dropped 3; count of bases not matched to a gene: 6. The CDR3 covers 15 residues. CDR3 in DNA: TGTGCCGGCCAACTAGCGGGAGGGCACACCGGGGAGCTGTTTTTT. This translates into CAGQLAGGHTGELFF.

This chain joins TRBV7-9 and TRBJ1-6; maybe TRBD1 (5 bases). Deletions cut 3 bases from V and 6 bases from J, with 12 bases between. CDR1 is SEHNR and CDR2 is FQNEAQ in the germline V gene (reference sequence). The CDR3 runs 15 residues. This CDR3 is CASSLLAGGNSPLHF. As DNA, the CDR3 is TGTGCCAGCAGCTTGCTAGCGGGGGGTAATTCACCCCTCCACTTT.

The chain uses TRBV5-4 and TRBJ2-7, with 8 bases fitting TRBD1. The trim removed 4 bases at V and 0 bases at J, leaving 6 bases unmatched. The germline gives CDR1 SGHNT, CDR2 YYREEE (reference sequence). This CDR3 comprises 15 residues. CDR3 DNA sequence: TGTGCCAGCAGCCCCCGGGACAGGCACTCCTACGAGCAGTACTTC. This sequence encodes CASSPRDRHSYEQYF.

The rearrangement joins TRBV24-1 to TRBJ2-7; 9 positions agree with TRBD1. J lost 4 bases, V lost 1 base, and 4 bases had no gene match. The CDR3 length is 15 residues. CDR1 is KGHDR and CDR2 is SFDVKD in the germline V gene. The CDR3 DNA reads TGTGCCACCAGTGATTTCCGGGACAGGGATTACGAGCAGTACTTC. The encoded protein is CATSDFRDRDYEQYF.